The subject of this entry is one TCR beta chain. Its antigen is not identified. A J-beta primer mix and a sample-barcoded 5' primer were used in a second PCR of roughly 6 to 11 cycles. A 12-random-nucleotide template-switch adaptor tagged each cDNA molecule. One entry per CDR3 protein, called by TCRdb with MiXCR from the 5' RACE reads. The data hold approximately 1,700,000 distinct CDR3 sequences, with 30% to 40% observed a single time. Germline assignment: CDR1 SGDLS and CDR2 YYNGEE. The junction had 12 bases not matched to a gene; V was cut back by 2 bases and J by 7 bases. The CDR3 extends over 16 amino acids. Each donor gave approximately 9.7 milliliters of peripheral blood. Total RNA, at least 6 micrograms per sample, came from PBMCs. This specimen comes from a study of blood T cells in healthy people across ages. Study-wide results and caveats: Measured against age, TCR beta diversity per million T cells decreased in a roughly linear manner.

This sequence joins TRBV9 and TRBJ2-1; 7 nucleotides line up with TRBD2. The receptor's source is a human donor in good health. The material sequenced was blood. In nucleotides, the CDR3 is TGTGCCAGCAGCGTCCCTCCGGGGGGTTCTGATAATGAGCAGTTCTTC. This codes for CASSVPPGGSDNEQFF.